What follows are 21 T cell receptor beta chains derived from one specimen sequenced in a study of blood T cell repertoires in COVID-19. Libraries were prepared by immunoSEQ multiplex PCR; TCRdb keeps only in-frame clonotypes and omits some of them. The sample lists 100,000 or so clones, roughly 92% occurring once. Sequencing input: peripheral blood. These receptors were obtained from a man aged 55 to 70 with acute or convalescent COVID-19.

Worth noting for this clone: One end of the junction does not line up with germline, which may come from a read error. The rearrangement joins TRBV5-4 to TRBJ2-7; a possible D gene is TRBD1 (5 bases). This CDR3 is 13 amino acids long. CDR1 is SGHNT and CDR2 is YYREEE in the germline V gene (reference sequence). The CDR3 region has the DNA TGTGCCAGCAGCTTCTCAGGGTCCTTCGAGCAGTACTTC. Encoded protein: CASSFSGSFEQYF.

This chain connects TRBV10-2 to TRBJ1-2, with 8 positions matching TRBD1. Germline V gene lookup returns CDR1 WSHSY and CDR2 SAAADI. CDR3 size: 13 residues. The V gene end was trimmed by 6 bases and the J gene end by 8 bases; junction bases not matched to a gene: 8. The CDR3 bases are TGCGCCAGCAGACCCGACAGGGGTTACGGCTACACCTTC. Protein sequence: CASRPDRGYGYTF.

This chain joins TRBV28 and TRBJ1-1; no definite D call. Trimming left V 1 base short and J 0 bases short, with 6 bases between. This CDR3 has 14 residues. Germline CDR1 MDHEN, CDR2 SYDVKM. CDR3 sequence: CASSLYGVNTEAFF. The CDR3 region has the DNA TGTGCCAGCAGTTTATACGGGGTGAACACTGAAGCTTTCTTT.

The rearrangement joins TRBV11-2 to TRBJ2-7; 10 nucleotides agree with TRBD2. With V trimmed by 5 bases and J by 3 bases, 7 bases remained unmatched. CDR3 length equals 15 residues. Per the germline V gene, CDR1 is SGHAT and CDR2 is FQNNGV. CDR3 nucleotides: TGTGCCAGCAGCGTGACTAGCGGGTGGATCTACGAGCAGTACTTC. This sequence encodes CASSVTSGWIYEQYF.

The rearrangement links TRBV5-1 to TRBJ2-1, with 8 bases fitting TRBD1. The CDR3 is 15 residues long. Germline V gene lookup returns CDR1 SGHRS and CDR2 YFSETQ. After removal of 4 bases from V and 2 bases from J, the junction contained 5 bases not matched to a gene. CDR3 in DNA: TGCGCCAGCAGCACTGGACAGGGCCCCTACAATGAGCAGTTCTTC. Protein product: CASSTGQGPYNEQFF.

In DNA, the CDR3 is TGTGCCAGCTCATCAACACCGGGACAGGGGGATGGAGGCTACACCTTC. Encoded protein: CASSSTPGQGDGGYTF. This chain links TRBV18 with TRBJ1-2, with TRBD1 matching 11 bases. The CDR3 spans 16 residues. V was pared by 5 bases and J by 8 bases, with 13 bases of the junction left unmatched. Looked up from germline, CDR1 is KGHSH and CDR2 is LQKENI.

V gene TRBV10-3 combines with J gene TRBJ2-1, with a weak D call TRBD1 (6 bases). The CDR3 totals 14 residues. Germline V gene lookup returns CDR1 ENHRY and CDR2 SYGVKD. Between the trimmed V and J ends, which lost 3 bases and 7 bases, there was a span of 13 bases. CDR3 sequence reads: CAISEQGRPNEQFF. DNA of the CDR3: TGTGCCATCAGTGAACAGGGCCGACCGAATGAGCAGTTCTTC.

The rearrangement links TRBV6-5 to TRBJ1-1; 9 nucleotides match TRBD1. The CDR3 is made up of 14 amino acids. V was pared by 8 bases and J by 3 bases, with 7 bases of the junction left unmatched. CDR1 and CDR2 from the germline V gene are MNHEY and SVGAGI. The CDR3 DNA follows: TGTGCCAGCGGGAAACAGGGGGCGCACACTGAAGCTTTCTTT. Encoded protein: CASGKQGAHTEAFF.

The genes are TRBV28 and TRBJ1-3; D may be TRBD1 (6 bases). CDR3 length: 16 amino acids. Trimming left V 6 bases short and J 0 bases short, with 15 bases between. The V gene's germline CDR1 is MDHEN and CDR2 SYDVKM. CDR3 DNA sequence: TGTGCCAGCAGCTCCCTCGGACAGCGCTCTGGAAACACCATATATTTT. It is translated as CASSSLGQRSGNTIYF.

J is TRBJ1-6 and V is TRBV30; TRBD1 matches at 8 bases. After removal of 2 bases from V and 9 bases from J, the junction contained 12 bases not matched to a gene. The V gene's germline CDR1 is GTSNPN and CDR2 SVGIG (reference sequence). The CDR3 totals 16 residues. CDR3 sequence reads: CAWSYSGQGVRSPLHF. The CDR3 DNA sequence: TGTGCCTGGAGTTACTCCGGACAGGGAGTTCGTTCACCCCTCCACTTT. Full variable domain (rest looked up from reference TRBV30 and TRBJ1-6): SQTIHQWPATLVQPVGSPLSLECTVEGTSNPNLYWYRQAAGRGLQLLFYSVGIGQISSEVPQNLSASRPQDRQFILSSKKLLLSDSGFYLCAWSYSGQGVRSPLHFGNGTRLTVT.

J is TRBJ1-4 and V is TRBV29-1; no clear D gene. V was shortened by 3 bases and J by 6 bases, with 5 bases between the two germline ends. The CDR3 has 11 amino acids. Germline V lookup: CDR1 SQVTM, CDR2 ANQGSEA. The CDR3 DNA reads TGCAGCGTTGACGCAGATGAAAAACTGTTTTTT. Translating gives CSVDADEKLFF.

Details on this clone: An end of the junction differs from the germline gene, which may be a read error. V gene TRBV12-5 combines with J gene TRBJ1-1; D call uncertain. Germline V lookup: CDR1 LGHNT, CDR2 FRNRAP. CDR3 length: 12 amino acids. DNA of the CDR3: TGCGCAACGACTCGGGAGTACACTGAAGCTTTCTTT. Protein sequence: CATTREYTEAFF.

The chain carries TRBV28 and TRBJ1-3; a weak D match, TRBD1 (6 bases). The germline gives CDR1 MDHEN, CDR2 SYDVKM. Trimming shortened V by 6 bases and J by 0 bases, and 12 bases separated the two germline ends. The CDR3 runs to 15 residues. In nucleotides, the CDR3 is TGTGCCAGCAGCCCCGGACAGCTCTCTGGAAACACCATATATTTT. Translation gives CASSPGQLSGNTIYF. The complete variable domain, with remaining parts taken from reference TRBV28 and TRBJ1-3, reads DVKVTQSSRYLVKRTGEKVFLECVQDMDHENMFWYRQDPGLGLRLIYFSYDVKMKEKGDIPEGYSVSREKKERFSLILESASTNQTSMYLCASSPGQLSGNTIYFGEGSWLTVV.

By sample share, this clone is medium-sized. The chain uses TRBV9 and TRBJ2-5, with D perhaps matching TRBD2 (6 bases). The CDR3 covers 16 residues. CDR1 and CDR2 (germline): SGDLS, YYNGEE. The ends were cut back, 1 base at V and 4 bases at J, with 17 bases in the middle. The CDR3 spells CASSVSPKRAPETQYF. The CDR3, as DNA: TGTGCCAGCAGCGTAAGCCCGAAGCGGGCCCCAGAGACCCAGTACTTC.

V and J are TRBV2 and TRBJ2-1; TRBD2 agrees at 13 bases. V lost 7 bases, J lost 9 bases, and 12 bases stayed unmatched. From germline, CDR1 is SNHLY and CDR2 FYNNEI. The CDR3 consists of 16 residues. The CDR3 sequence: CASMGLAGRGPPEQFF. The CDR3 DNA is TGTGCCAGCATGGGACTAGCGGGACGAGGACCCCCTGAGCAGTTCTTC.

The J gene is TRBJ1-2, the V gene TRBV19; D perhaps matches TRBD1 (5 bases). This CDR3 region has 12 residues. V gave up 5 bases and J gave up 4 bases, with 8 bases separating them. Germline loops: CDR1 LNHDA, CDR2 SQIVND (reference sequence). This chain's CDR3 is CASSDSLYGYTF. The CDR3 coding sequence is TGTGCCAGTAGTGACAGCCTCTATGGCTACACCTTC.

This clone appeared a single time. The CDR3 nucleotides read TGTGCCAGCAGCCAAGAGTTCAGGGGCTACACCTTC. Translated, it gives CASSQEFRGYTF. The V call is TRBV3-1 (or the pseudogene TRBV3-2), the J call TRBJ1-2; D is unclear. Germline V gene data show CDR1 as LGHDT and CDR2 as YNNKEL (reference sequence). The CDR3 is 12 residues long. Trimming cost V 0 bases and J 8 bases, with 7 bases left between them.

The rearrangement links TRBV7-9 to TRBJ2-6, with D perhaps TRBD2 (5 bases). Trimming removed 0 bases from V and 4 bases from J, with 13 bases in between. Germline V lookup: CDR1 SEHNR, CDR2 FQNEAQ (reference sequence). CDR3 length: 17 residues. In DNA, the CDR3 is TGTGCCAGCAGCTTAGCATCTCCGGGGTACGGGGCCAACGTCCTGACTTTC. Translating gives CASSLASPGYGANVLTF.

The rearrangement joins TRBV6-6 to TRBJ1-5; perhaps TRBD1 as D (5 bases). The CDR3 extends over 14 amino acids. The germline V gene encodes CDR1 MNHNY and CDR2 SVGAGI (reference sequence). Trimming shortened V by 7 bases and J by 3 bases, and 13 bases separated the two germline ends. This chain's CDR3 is CASTPQVPNQPQHF. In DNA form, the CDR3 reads TGTGCCAGCACTCCACAGGTACCCAATCAGCCCCAGCATTTT.

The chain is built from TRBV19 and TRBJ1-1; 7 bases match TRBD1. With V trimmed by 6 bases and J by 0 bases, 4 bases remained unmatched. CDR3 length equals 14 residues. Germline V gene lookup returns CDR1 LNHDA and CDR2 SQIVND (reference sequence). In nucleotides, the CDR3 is TGTGCCAGTAGAAAGGGGGCCCTGAACACTGAAGCTTTCTTT. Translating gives CASRKGALNTEAFF.

The CDR3 protein is CASSFGQGTDTQYF. The CDR3 DNA reads TGTGCCAGCAGCTTCGGACAGGGCACAGATACGCAGTATTTT. The chain joins TRBV7-7 to TRBJ2-3; 7 positions agree with TRBD1. Germline CDR1 and CDR2: SSHAT and FNYEAQ (reference sequence). This CDR3 comprises 14 residues. Germline trimming cut 3 bases from V and 1 base from J; bases unmatched to any gene: 1.